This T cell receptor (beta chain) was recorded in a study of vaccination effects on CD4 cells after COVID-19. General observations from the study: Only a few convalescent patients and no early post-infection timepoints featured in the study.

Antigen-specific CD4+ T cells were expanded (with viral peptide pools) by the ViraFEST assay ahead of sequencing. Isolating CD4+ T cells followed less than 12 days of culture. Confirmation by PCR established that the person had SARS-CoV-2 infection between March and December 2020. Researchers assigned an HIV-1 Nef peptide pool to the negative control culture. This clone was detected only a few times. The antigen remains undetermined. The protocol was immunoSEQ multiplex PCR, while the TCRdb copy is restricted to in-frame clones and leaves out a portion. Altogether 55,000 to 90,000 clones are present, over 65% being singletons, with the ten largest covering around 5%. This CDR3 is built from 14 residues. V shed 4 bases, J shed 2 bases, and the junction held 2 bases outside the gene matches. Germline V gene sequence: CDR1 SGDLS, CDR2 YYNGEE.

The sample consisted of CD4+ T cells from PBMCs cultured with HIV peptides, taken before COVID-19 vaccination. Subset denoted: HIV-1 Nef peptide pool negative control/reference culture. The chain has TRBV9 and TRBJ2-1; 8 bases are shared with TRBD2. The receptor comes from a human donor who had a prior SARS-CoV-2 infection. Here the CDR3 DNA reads TGTGCCAGCAGCTTTAGCGGGACCTACAATGAGCAGTTCTTC. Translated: CASSFSGTYNEQFF.